This T cell receptor beta chain was sequenced during a study of blood T cell repertoires in COVID-19. Study information: Sites across the United States, Italy and Spain contributed samples from acute and convalescent COVID-19. PBMCs, B-cell-depleted T cells, or T cells provided the cDNA or gDNA that made up the material.

Under the authors' procedure: By means of reference gene primer amplification, nucleated cell counts were estimated. Libraries were prepared by immunoSEQ multiplex PCR; TCRdb keeps only in-frame clonotypes and omits some of them. D and trimming were read from the DNA, whereas the V and J calls and clone size are those reported in that table. The data contain around 200,000 clones, approximately 86% of them singletons. The V end was cut by 3 bases, the J end by 8 bases, with 16 bases between. CDR3 length equals 14 residues. Germline V CDR1 and CDR2: MGHRA, YSYEKL. This clone was seen repeatedly, ten times or more.

The material sequenced was peripheral blood. The chain employs TRBV4-1 and TRBJ1-2; D remains unclear. This sequence was found in a man aged 40-49 years with active or convalescent COVID-19. CDR3 region: CASSHPLTGGGYTF. The CDR3 DNA follows: TGCGCCAGCAGCCACCCCCTAACGGGTGGGGGCTACACCTTC.